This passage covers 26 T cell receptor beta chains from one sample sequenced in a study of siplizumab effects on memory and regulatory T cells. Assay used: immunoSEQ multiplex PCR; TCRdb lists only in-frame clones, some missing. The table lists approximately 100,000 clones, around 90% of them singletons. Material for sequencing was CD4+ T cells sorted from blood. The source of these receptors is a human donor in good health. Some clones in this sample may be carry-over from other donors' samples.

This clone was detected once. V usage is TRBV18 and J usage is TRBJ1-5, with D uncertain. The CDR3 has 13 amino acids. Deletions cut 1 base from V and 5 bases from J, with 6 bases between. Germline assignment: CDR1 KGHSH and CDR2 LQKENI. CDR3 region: CASSPLRDQPQHF. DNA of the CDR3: TGTGCCAGCTCACCACTCCGCGATCAGCCCCAGCATTTT.

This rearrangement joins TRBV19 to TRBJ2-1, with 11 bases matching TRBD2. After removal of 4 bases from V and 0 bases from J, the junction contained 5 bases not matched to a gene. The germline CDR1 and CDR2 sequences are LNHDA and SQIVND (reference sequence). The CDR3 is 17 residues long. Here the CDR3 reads CASSKLAGDISYNEQFF. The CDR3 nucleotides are TGTGCCAGTAGTAAACTAGCGGGGGATATCTCCTACAATGAGCAGTTCTTC.

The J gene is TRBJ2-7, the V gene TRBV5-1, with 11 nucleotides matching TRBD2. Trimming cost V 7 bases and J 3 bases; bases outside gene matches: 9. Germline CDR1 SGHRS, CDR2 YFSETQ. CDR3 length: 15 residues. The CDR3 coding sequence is TGCGCCAGCGCCTTAACTAGCGGGAGCAGCTACGAGCAGTACTTC. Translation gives CASALTSGSSYEQYF.

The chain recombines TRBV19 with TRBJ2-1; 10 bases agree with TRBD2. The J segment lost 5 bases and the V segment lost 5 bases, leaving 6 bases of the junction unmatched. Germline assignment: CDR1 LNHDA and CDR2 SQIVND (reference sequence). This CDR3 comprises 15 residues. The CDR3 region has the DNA TGTGCCAGTAGTGTTAGCGGGAGGACCAACAATGAGCAGTTCTTC. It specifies CASSVSGRTNNEQFF.

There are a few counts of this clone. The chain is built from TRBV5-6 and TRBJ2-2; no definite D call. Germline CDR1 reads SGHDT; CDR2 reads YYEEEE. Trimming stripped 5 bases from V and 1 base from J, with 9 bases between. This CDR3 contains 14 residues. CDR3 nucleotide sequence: TGTGCCAGCAGGCGTGAGATGAACACCGGGGAGCTGTTTTTT. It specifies CASRREMNTGELFF. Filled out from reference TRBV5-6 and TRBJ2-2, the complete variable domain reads DAGVTQSPTHLIKTRGQQVTLRCSPKSGHDTVSWYQQALGQGPQFIFQYYEEEERQRGNFPDRFSGHQFPNYSSELNVNALLLGDSALYLCASRREMNTGELFFGEGSRLTVL.

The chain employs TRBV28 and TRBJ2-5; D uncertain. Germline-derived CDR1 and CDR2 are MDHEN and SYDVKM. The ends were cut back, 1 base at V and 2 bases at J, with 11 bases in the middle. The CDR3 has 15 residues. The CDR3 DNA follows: TGTGCCAGCAGTTTATTAGGCAGCCAACAAGAGACCCAGTACTTC. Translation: CASSLLGSQQETQYF.

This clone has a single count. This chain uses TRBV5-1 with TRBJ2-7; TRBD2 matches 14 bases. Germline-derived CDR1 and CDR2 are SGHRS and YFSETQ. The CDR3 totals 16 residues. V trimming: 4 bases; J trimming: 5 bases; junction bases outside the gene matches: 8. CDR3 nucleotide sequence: TGCGCCAGCAGCCGGATGGGGACTAGCGGGAGTAACGAGCAGTACTTC. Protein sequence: CASSRMGTSGSNEQYF.

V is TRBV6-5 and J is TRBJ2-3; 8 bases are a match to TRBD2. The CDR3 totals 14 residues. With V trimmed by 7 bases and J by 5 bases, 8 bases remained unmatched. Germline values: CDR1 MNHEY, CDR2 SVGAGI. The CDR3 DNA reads TGTGCCAGCACCAAAACCGGGACTAGAGATACGCAGTATTTT. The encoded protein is CASTKTGTRDTQYF.

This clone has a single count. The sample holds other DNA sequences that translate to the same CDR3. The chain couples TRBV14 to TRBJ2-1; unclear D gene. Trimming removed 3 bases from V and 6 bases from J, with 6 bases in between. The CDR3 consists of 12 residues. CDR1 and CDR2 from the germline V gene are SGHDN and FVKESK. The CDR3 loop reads CASSQNRNEQFF. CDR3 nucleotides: TGTGCCAGCAGCCAGAACCGCAATGAGCAGTTCTTC.

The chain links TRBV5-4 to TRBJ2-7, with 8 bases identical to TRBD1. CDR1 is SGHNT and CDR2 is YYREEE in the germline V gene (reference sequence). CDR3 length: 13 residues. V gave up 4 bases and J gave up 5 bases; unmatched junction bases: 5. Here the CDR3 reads CASSRTGINEQYF. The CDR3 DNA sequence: TGTGCCAGCAGCCGGACAGGGATCAACGAGCAGTACTTC.

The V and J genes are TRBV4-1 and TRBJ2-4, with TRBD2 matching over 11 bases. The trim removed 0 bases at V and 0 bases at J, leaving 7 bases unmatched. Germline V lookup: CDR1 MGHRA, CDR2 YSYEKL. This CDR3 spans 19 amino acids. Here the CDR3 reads CASSQDQASGRLAKNIQYF. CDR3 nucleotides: TGCGCCAGCAGCCAAGATCAGGCTAGCGGGAGGCTAGCCAAAAACATTCAGTACTTC.

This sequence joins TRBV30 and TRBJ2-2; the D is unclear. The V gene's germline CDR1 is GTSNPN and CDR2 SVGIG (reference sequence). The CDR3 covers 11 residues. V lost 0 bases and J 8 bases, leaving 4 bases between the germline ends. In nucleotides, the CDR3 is TGTGCCTGGAGTGTAAGGGGGGAGCTGTTTTTT. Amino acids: CAWSVRGELFF. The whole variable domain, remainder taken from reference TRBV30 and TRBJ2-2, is SQTIHQWPATLVQPVGSPLSLECTVEGTSNPNLYWYRQAAGRGLQLLFYSVGIGQISSEVPQNLSASRPQDRQFILSSKKLLLSDSGFYLCAWSVRGELFFGEGSRLTVL.

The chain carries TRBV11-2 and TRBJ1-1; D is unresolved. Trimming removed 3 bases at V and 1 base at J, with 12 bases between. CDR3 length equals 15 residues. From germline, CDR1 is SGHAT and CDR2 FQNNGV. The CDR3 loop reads CASSFERTSNTEAFF. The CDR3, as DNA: TGTGCCAGCAGCTTCGAACGAACATCGAACACTGAAGCTTTCTTT.

The CDR3 here is CATSRGGGSNSPLHF. For the CDR3, the DNA is TGTGCCACCAGCAGAGGGGGAGGGAGTAATTCACCCCTCCACTTT. V and J are TRBV15 and TRBJ1-6; D is unresolved. V was shortened by 1 base and J by 6 bases, with 10 bases between the two germline ends. The CDR3 has 15 residues. Germline V gene lookup returns CDR1 LNHNV and CDR2 YYDKDF (reference sequence).

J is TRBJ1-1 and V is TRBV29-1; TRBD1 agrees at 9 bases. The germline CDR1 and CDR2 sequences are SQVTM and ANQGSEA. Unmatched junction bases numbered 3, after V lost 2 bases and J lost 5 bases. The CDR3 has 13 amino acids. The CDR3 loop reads CSVEKTGGTEAFF. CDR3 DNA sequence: TGCAGCGTTGAAAAGACAGGGGGAACTGAAGCTTTCTTT. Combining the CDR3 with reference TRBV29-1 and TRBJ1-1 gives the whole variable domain SAVISQKPSRDICQRGTSLTIQCQVDSQVTMMFWYRQQPGQSLTLIATANQGSEATYESGFVIDKFPISRPNLTFSTLTVSNMSPEDSSIYLCSVEKTGGTEAFFGQGTRLTVV.

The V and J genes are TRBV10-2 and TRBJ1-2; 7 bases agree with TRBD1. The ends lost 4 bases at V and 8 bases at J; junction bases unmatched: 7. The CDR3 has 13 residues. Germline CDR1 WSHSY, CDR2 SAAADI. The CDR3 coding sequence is TGCGCCAGCAGTGGTGACAGGGCGGGGGGCTACACCTTC. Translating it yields CASSGDRAGGYTF.

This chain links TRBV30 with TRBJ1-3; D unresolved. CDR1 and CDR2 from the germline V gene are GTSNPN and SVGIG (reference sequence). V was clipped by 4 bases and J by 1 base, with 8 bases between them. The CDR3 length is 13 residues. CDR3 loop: CAWKRISGNTIYF. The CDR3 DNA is TGTGCCTGGAAGCGGATTTCTGGAAACACCATATATTTT.

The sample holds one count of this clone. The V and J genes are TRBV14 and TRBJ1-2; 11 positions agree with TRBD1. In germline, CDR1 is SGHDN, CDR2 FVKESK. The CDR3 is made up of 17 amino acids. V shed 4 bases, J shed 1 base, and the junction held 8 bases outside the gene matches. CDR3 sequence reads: CASSPGQGALVNYGYTF. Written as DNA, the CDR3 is TGTGCCAGCAGCCCCGGACAGGGGGCCTTGGTTAACTATGGCTACACCTTC.

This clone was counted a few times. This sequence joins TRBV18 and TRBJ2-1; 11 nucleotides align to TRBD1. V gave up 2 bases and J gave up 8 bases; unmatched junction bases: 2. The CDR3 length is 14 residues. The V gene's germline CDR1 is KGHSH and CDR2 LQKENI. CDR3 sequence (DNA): TGTGCCAGCTCACCAGGGACAGGGGGGGATGAGCAGTTCTTC. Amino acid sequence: CASSPGTGGDEQFF.

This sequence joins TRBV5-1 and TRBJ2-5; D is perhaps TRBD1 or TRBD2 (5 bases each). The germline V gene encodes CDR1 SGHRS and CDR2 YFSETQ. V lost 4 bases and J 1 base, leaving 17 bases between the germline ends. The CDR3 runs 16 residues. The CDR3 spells CASSPYPGRAQETQYF. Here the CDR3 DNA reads TGCGCCAGCAGCCCCTACCCGGGGCGGGCCCAAGAGACCCAGTACTTC.

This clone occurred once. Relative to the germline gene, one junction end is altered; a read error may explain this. CDR3 nucleotides: TGTGCCAGCAACCAAGTTAGGGGCGAGCAGTACTTC. Residues: CASNQVRGEQYF. This rearrangement joins TRBV14 to TRBJ2-7, with a possible D match to TRBD1 (5 bases). The germline gives CDR1 SGHDN, CDR2 FVKESK. The CDR3 has 12 residues.

The CDR3 here is CASSAGQGHTGELFF. The CDR3 nucleotides are TGTGCCAGCAGCGCCGGACAGGGGCACACCGGGGAGCTGTTTTTT. The chain joins TRBV9 to TRBJ2-2, with 9 bases that match TRBD1. Germline assignment: CDR1 SGDLS and CDR2 YYNGEE. The CDR3 is 15 residues long. V lost 3 bases and J lost 3; bases outside the gene matches: 3. Looking up the rest from reference TRBV9 and TRBJ2-2 gives the full variable domain: DSGVTQTPKHLITATGQRVTLRCSPRSGDLSVYWYQQSLDQGLQFLIQYYNGEERAKGNILERFSAQQFPDLHSELNLSSLELGDSALYFCASSAGQGHTGELFFGEGSRLTVL.

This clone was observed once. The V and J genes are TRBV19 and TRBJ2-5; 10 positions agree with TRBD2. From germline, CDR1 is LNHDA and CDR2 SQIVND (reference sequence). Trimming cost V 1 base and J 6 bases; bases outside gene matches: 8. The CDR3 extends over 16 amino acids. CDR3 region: CASSIVASGSQKTQYF. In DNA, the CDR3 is TGTGCCAGTAGTATAGTGGCTAGCGGGAGTCAGAAGACCCAGTACTTC.

CDR3 in DNA: TGTGCCAGTAGTATTATGCAGGGACGAAACTCTGAAGCTTTCTTT. Residues: CASSIMQGRNSEAFF. The chain uses TRBV19 and TRBJ1-1; D is perhaps TRBD1 (5 bases). The CDR3 sequence is 15 residues long. V was trimmed by 3 bases and J by 6 bases, leaving 17 bases between them. Germline CDR1 is LNHDA and CDR2 is SQIVND (reference sequence).

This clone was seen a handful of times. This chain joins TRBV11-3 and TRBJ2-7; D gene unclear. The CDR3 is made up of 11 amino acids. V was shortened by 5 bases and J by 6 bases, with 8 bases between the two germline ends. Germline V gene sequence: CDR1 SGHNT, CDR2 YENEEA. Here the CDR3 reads CASSNGGEQYF. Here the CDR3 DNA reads TGTGCCAGCAGCAATGGCGGCGAGCAGTACTTC. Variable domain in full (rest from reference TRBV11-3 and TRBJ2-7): EAGVVQSPRYKIIEKKQPVAFWCNPISGHNTLYWYLQNLGQGPELLIRYENEEAVDDSQLPKDRFSAERLKGVDSTLKIQPAELGDSAVYLCASSNGGEQYFGPGTRLTVT.

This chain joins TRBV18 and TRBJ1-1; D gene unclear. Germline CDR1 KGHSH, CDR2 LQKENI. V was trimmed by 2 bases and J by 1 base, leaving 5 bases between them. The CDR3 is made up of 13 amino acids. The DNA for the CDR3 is TGTGCCAGCTCACCAACAGCGAACACTGAAGCTTTCTTT. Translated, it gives CASSPTANTEAFF.